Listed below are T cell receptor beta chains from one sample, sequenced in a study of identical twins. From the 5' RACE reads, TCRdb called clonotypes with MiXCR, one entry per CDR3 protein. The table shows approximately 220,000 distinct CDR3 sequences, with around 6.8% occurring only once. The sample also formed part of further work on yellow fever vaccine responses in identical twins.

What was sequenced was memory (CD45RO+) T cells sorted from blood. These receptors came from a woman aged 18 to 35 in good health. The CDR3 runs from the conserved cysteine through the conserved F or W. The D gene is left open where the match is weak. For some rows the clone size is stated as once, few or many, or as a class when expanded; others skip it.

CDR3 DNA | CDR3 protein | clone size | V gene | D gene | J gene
TGTGCCAGCAGCCCCAGGGGGGATCCGAACACTGAAGCTTTCTTT | CASSPRGDPNTEAFF | many | TRBV7-2 | TRBD1 | TRBJ1-1
TGTGCCAGCAGGGTGCGACAGGGGGGGATGGGGGAGCAGTACTTC | CASRVRQGGMGEQYF | many | TRBV5-6 | TRBD1 | TRBJ2-7
TGTGCCAGCAGCCAAGACTTGAGGTCTATTCAGTACTTC | CASSQDLRSIQYF | few | TRBV3-1 | NA | TRBJ2-4
TGTGCCAGCAGCCCTCCGGGACAGGGTTATGAGCAGTTCTTC | CASSPPGQGYEQFF | many | TRBV7-2 | TRBD1 | TRBJ2-1
TGCAGTGCTGCCCCCGGGGGAACAGGGGCCTTCAATCAGCCCCAGCATTTT | CSAAPGGTGAFNQPQHF | few | TRBV20-1 | TRBD1 | TRBJ1-5
TGTGCCAGCAGTGCCGGGACGCTCCCGTACAATGAGCAGTTCTTC | CASSAGTLPYNEQFF | few | TRBV2 | NA | TRBJ2-1
TGTGCCAGCAGTTCGTACGGGGGATCGACAGATACGCAGTATTTT | CASSSYGGSTDTQYF | NA | TRBV28 | NA | TRBJ2-3
TGCGCCAGCAGCGCCCAGGTAAACACTGAAGCTTTCTTT | CASSAQVNTEAFF | many | TRBV5-1 | NA | TRBJ1-1
TGTGCCACCAGCATGGGAGGAACAGATACGCAGTATTTT | CATSMGGTDTQYF | many | TRBV15 | NA | TRBJ2-3
TGCAGCGTTGGGACAGGGGGCTTCTACGAGCAGTACTTC | CSVGTGGFYEQYF | many | TRBV29-1 | TRBD1 | TRBJ2-7